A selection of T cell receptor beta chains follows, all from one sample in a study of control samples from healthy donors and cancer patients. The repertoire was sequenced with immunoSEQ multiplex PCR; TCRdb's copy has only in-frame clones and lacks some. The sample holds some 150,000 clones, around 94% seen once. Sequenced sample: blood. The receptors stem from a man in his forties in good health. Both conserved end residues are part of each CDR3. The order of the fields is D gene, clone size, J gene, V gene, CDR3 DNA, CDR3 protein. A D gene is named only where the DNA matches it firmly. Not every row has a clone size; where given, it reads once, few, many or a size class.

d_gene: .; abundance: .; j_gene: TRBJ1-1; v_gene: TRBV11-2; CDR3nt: TGTGCCAGTTTCGCCAGGGACATATTGAACACTGAAGCTTTCTTT; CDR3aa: CASFARDILNTEAFF
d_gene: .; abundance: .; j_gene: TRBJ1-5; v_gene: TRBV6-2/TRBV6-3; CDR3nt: TGTGCCAGCAGTTTTTCAGGGTCGAGTCAGCCCCAGCATTTT; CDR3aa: CASSFSGSSQPQHF
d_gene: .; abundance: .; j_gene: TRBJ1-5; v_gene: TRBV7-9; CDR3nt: TGTGCCAGCAGCTTAAAGGGACCCAATAGCAATCAGCCCCAGCATTTT; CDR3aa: CASSLKGPNSNQPQHF
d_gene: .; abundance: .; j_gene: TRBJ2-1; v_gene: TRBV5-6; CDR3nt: TGTGCCAGCAGTCCCGCCCCCAGGGGCTACAATGAGCAGTTCTTC; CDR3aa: CASSPAPRGYNEQFF
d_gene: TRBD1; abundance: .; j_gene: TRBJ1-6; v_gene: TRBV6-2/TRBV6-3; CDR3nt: TGTGCCAGCAGTTACCATTCGGGACAGGGGGCTTCACCCCTCCACTTT; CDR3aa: CASSYHSGQGASPLHF
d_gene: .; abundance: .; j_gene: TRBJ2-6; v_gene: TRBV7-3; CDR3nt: TGTGCCAGCAGCCAGAGGGGCAGCTCTGGGGCCAACGTCCTGACTTTC; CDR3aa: CASSQRGSSGANVLTF
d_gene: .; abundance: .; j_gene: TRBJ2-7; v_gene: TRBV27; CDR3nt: TGTGCCAGCAGTTCTCCTTCGGGGAACTCCCCTCACGAGCAGTACTTC; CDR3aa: CASSSPSGNSPHEQYF
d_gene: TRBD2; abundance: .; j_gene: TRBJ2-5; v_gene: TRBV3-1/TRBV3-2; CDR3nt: TGTGCCAGCAGCCGTTGGACGGGAGGAGAAGAGACCCAGTACTTC; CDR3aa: CASSRWTGGEETQYF
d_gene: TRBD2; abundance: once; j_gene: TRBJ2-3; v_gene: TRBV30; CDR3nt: TGTGCCTGGGTAGCGGGAGTGATCGATACGCAGTATTTT; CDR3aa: CAWVAGVIDTQYF
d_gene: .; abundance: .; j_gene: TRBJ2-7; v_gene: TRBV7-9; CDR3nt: TGTGCCAGCAGACCGGTCGGGGACCACGAGCAGTACTTC; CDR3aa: CASRPVGDHEQYF
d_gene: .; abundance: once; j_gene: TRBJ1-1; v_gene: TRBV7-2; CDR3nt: TGTGCCAGCAGCTTATTGTGGGGGGCGGACACTGAAGCTTTCTTT; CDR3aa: CASSLLWGADTEAFF
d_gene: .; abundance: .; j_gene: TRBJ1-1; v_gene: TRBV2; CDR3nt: TGTGCCAGCAGCACAAATACTGAAGCTTTCTTT; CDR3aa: CASSTNTEAFF
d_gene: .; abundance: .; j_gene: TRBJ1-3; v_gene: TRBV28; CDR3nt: TGTGCCAGCTCCCGAGGGGGCTCTGGAAACACCATATATTTT; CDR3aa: CASSRGGSGNTIYF
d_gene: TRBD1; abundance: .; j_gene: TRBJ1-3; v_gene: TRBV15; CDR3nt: TGTGCCACCAGCAGAGATAGGACAGGTGCAGGAAACACCATATATTTT; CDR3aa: CATSRDRTGAGNTIYF
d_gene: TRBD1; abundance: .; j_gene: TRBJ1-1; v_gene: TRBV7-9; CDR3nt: TGTGCCAGCAGCACAGGGGGCCGGCAGAACACTGAAGCTTTCTTT; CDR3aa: CASSTGGRQNTEAFF
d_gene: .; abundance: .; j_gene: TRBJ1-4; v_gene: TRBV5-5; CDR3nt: TGTGCCAGCAGCTTGGCAAGACAGGAGAATGAAAAACTGTTTTTT; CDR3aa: CASSLARQENEKLFF
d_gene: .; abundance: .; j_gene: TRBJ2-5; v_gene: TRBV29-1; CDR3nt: TGCAGCGTTTACAAAGAGACCCAGTACTTC; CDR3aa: CSVYKETQYF
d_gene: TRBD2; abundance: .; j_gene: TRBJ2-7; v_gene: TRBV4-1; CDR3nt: TGCGCCAGCAGTCCGGGACTAGCTCGGGAGCAGTACTTC; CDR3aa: CASSPGLAREQYF
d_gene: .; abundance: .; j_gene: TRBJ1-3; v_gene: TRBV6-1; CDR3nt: TGTGCCAGCAGTGAATCTCTAGGGCACTCTGGAAACACCATATATTTT; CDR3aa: CASSESLGHSGNTIYF
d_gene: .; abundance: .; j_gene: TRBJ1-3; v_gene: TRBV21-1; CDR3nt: TGTGCCAGCAGCAAAGTCCCGGACAGGGCCTCCTCTGGAAACACCATATATTTT; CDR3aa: CASSKVPDRASSGNTIYF
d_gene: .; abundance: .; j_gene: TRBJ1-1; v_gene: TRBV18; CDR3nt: TGTGCCAGCTCACGCCGGGACCCTAAATTGAACACTGAAGCTTTCTTT; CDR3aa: CASSRRDPKLNTEAFF
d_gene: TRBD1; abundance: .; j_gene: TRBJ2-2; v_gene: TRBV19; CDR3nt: TGTGCCAGTAGTAGGGGGGACAGGGGGCACGGGGAGCTGTTTTTT; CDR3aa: CASSRGDRGHGELFF
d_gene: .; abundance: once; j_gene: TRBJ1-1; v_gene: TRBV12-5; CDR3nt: TGTGCTAGTGGTTTGGTACTAGGACGTATGAACACTGAAGCTTTCTTT; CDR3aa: CASGLVLGRMNTEAFF
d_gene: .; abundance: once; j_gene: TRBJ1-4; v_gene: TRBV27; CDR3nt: TGTGCCAGCAGTTTTAGCGGGTCCATTGAAAAACTGTTTTTT; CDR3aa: CASSFSGSIEKLFF
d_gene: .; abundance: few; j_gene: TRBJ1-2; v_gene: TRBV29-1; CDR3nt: TGCAGCGTTGAAGGAGGTCAGACTAACTATGGCTACACCTTC; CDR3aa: CSVEGGQTNYGYTF
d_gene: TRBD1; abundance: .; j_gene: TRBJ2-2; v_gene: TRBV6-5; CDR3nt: TGTGCCAGTCCGGGACAGAATACCGGGGAGCTGTTTTTT; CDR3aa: CASPGQNTGELFF
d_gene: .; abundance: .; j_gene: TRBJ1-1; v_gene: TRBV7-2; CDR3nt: TGTGCCAGCAGACACAACAACAGGGAGGCTGAAGCTTTCTTT; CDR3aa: CASRHNNREAEAFF
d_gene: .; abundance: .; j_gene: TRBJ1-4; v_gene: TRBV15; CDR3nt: TGTGCCACCAGCAGAGAGGACAGAACTAATGAAAAACTGTTTTTT; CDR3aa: CATSREDRTNEKLFF
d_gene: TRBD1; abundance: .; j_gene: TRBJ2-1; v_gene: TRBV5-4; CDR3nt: TGTGCCAGCAGCTTGGTACAGGGGAATGAGCAGTTCTTC; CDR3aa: CASSLVQGNEQFF
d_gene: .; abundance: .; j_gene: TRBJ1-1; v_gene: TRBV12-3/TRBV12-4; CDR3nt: TGTGCCAGCAGTTTAGCAGGGAACACTGAAGCTTTCTTT; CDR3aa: CASSLAGNTEAFF
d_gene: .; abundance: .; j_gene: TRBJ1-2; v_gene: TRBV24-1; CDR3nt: TGTGCCACCAGTGACCCACAGGGAAGGGATGGCTACACCTTC; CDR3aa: CATSDPQGRDGYTF
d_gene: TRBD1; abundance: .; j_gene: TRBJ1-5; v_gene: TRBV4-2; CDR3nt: TGTGCCAGCGGGGGGGGACAGGGGCGACAGCCCCAGCATTTT; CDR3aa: CASGGGQGRQPQHF
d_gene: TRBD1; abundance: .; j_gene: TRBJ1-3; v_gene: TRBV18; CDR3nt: TGTGCCAGCTCAGACAGGGGGCTATCTGGAAACACCATATATTTT; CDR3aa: CASSDRGLSGNTIYF
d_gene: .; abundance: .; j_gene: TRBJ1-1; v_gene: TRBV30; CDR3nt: TGTGCCTGGAGTGTATTGAACACTGAAGCTTTCTTT; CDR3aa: CAWSVLNTEAFF
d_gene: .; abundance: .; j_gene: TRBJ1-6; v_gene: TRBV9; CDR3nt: TGTGCCAGCAGCTCGGGAGGGGGATCCTATAATTCACCCCTCCACTTT; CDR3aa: CASSSGGGSYNSPLHF
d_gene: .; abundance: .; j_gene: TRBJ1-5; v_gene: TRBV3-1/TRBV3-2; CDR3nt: TGTGCCAGCAGACACAGCTATAGCAATCAGCCCCAGCATTTT; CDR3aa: CASRHSYSNQPQHF
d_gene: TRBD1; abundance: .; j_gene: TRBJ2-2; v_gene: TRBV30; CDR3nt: TGTGCCTGGAGCACAGGGGGCGTGGAGCTGTTTTTT; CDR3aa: CAWSTGGVELFF
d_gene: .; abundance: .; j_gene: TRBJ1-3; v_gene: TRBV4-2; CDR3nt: TGTGCCAGCAGCCAAGACCCGGGACTGCGATCTGGAAACACCATATATTTT; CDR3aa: CASSQDPGLRSGNTIYF